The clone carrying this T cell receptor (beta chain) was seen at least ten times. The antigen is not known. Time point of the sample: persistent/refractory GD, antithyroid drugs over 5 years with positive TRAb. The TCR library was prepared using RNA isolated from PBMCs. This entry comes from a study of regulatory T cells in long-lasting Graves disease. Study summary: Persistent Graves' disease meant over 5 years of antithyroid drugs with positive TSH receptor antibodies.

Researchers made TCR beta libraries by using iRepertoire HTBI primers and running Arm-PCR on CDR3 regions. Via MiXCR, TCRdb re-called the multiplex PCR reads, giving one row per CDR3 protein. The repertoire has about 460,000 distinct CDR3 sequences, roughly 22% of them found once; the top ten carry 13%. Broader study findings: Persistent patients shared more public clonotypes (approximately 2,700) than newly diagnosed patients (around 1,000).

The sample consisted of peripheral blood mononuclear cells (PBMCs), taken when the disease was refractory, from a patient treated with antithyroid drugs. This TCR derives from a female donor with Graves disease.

The chain's CDR3 is CSAGSLAGYTF. DNA of the CDR3: TGCAGCGCCGGGTCTCTCGCAGGCTACACCTTC. The gene calls are TRBV29-1 and TRBJ1-2; D gene ambiguous. The germline CDR1 and CDR2 sequences are SQVTM and ANQGSEA. The germline V and J ends were trimmed by 7 bases and 8 bases, with 14 bases remaining between them. The CDR3 sequence is 11 residues long.